This T cell receptor (beta chain) was sequenced for a study of blood T cell repertoires in COVID-19. Seattle participants joined during active infection and were tracked over time. Source study methods: Quantification of nucleated cells was approximated via reference gene primer amplification. Clones were read by immunoSEQ multiplex PCR, and TCRdb kept only the in-frame ones, dropping some. V and J calls and clone size are as listed in that table; D and trimming were resolved from the DNA. The sample consists of about 150,000 clones, approximately 85% of them appearing once. Sequencing was performed on peripheral blood. The sequence came from a man aged 80 or over with COVID-19, enrolled during active disease.

The CDR3: CASSFEEAAQPQHF. The CDR3 bases are TGTGCCAGCAGCTTCGAGGAGGCGGCTCAGCCCCAGCATTTT. V usage is TRBV7-2 and J usage is TRBJ1-5, with no clear D. From germline, CDR1 is SGHTA and CDR2 FQGNSA. There are 14 residues in the CDR3. Trimming stripped 3 bases from V and 6 bases from J, with 12 bases between. Full variable domain (missing parts from reference TRBV7-2 and TRBJ1-5): GAGVSQSPSNKVTEKGKDVELRCDPISGHTALYWYRQSLGQGLEFLIYFQGNSAPDKSGLPSDRFSAERTGGSVSTLTIQRTQQEDSAVYLCASSFEEAAQPQHFGDGTRLSIL.